This T cell receptor beta chain was recovered during a study of shared T cell receptors in the human thymus. Using immunoSEQ multiplex PCR, the repertoire was profiled, and TCRdb retains in-frame clones only, with some absent. The profile shows about 730,000 clones, 80% to 90% of them singletons. These data also formed part of another study, on human thymus T cells.

The TCR comes from a girl less than two years old with a congenital heart defect. The sequenced sample was thymocytes.

Here the CDR3 reads CAISDRGMPHGYTF. CDR3 nucleotides: TGTGCCATCAGTGACAGGGGGATGCCCCATGGCTACACCTTC. This rearrangement joins TRBV10-3 to TRBJ1-2, with TRBD1 matching 7 bases. V trimming: 3 bases; J trimming: 6 bases; junction bases outside the gene matches: 7. Germline V gene sequence: CDR1 ENHRY, CDR2 SYGVKD. The CDR3 totals 14 residues.